This TCR beta chain was recorded in a study of shared clonotypes between healthy human individuals. Findings of the study overall: Sampling included only blood; tissue repertoires likely differ.

The table came from immunoSEQ multiplex PCR; TCRdb's copy has only in-frame clones and leaves some out. The sample has around 480,000 clones, 75% to 80% seen once; the top ten hold approximately 12%. Donors included only healthy HIV-negative adults lacking recent acute infections or vaccinations. For this clone: Its specificity is unknown.

The ends were cut back, 4 bases at V and 2 bases at J, with 17 bases in the middle. Looked up from germline, CDR1 is LGHNA and CDR2 is YNFKEQ. The CDR3 spans 16 residues. V and J are TRBV4-2 and TRBJ1-1, with D unresolved. The sequencing sample was made of PBMCs. This sequence originates from a middle-aged woman in good health. Some clones in this sample may be carry-over from other donors' samples. The DNA for the CDR3 is TGTGCCAGCAGCCCACTCGGGATTGCCGAAAACACTGAAGCTTTCTTT. Amino acids: CASSPLGIAENTEAFF.